What follows are 15 T cell receptor beta chains derived from one specimen sequenced in a study of T cell responses to AZD1222 COVID-19 vaccine. The assay was immunoSEQ multiplex PCR, and TCRdb's table has in-frame clones only and misses some. The table shows roughly 170,000 clones, with roughly nine tenths occurring only once. The sequenced sample was peripheral blood, obtained on day 0 of AZD1222 vaccination. The receptors come from an adult in good health.

V is TRBV11-2 and J is TRBJ2-3; 8 bases align to TRBD1. The CDR3 extends over 15 amino acids. The junction had 5 bases not matched to a gene; V was cut back by 4 bases and J by 2 bases. CDR1 and CDR2 (germline): SGHAT, FQNNGV. Written as DNA, the CDR3 is TGTGCCAGCAGCTCAGGGGGCAGCTTCACAGATACGCAGTATTTT. Translation gives CASSSGGSFTDTQYF. The entire variable domain, with the rest obtained from reference TRBV11-2 and TRBJ2-3, is as follows: EAGVAQSPRYKIIEKRQSVAFWCNPISGHATLYWYQQILGQGPKLLIQFQNNGVVDDSQLPKDRFSAERLKGVDSTLKIQPAKLEDSAVYLCASSSGGSFTDTQYFGPGTRLTVL.

The CDR3 bases are TGTGCCAGCCTCGCGGGGGCAGATACGCAGTATTTT. It translates to CASLAGADTQYF. The chain uses TRBV2 and TRBJ2-3; 7 nucleotides agree with TRBD2. This CDR3 is built from 12 residues. Germline CDR1 and CDR2: SNHLY and FYNNEI. V lost 8 bases, J lost 4 bases, and 3 bases stayed unmatched.

In this sample, this clone turned up a few times. The J gene is TRBJ2-7, the V gene TRBV27; 7 bases match TRBD2. Germline CDR1 reads MNHEY; CDR2 reads SMNVEV (reference sequence). V lost 4 bases to trimming and J lost 4 bases; unmatched junction nucleotides: 7. This CDR3 has 14 amino acids. The CDR3 DNA reads TGTGCCAGCAGTTCTAGCGGTCTCGAGTACGAGCAGTACTTC. Translation: CASSSSGLEYEQYF.

The chain combines TRBV5-1 with TRBJ2-1; D gene ambiguous. The V gene lost 4 bases and the J gene lost 6 bases, with 11 bases spanning the gap. This CDR3 has 13 residues. Looked up from germline, CDR1 is SGHRS and CDR2 is YFSETQ. The CDR3 sequence is CASSPFDGNEQFF. The CDR3, as DNA: TGCGCCAGCAGCCCATTCGATGGCAATGAGCAGTTCTTC.

The chain combines TRBV19 with TRBJ1-1; the match to TRBD1 covers 7 bases. This CDR3 contains 16 residues. V dropped 3 bases and J dropped 3; count of bases not matched to a gene: 10. Germline V lookup: CDR1 LNHDA, CDR2 SQIVND (reference sequence). DNA for the CDR3: TGTGCCAGTAGTATCATCCAGGGGGTTCCCCACACTGAAGCTTTCTTT. Protein product: CASSIIQGVPHTEAFF.

The chain joins TRBV27 to TRBJ2-7; D unclear. The germline gives CDR1 MNHEY, CDR2 SMNVEV (reference sequence). V was shortened by 3 bases and J by 2 bases, with 14 bases between the two germline ends. This CDR3 has 15 amino acids. The CDR3 DNA follows: TGTGCCAGCAGTTTGAATACGGTGGGCCCCTACGAGCAGTACTTC. This sequence encodes CASSLNTVGPYEQYF.

The chain couples TRBV4-2 to TRBJ2-3; 13 positions agree with TRBD2. The CDR3 runs to 18 residues. J lost 1 base, V lost 4 bases, and 8 bases had no gene match. CDR1 is LGHNA and CDR2 is YNFKEQ in the germline V gene. CDR3 DNA sequence: TGTGCCAGCAGCCGCGGGACTAGCGGGATGGGGGGCACAGATACGCAGTATTTT. Translated: CASSRGTSGMGGTDTQYF.

The chain employs TRBV6-6 and TRBJ1-2; 7 bases match TRBD1. The CDR3 is made up of 16 amino acids. From germline, CDR1 is MNHNY and CDR2 SVGAGI (reference sequence). Trimming cost V 2 bases and J 0 bases; bases outside gene matches: 6. The DNA for the CDR3 is TGTGCCAGCAGTTACGGGGGGACAGCTTCTAACTATGGCTACACCTTC. This translates into CASSYGGTASNYGYTF.

V and J are TRBV6-1 and TRBJ2-2; D is undetermined. Germline CDR1 reads MNHNS; CDR2 reads SASEGT. V lost 4 bases to trimming and J lost 1 base, with 13 bases between them. The CDR3 spans 16 residues. CDR3 sequence reads: CASSAMLYGNTGELFF. The CDR3 DNA is TGTGCCAGCAGTGCCATGTTGTATGGGAACACCGGGGAGCTGTTTTTT.

This clone has only one observation. The chain joins TRBV29-1 to TRBJ1-5, with a weak D call TRBD1 (5 bases). Trimming pared 6 bases from V and 4 bases from J, leaving 13 bases between. The CDR3 is made up of 13 amino acids. From germline, CDR1 is SQVTM and CDR2 ANQGSEA. The CDR3 protein is CSVGQGDNQPQHF. The CDR3 coding sequence is TGCAGCGTCGGGCAGGGAGATAATCAGCCCCAGCATTTT.

The rearrangement joins TRBV20-1 to TRBJ2-7; D gene unclear. Trimming shortened V by 3 bases and J by 0 bases, and 12 bases separated the two germline ends. The CDR3 covers 14 residues. CDR1 DFQATT and CDR2 SNEGSKA come from the germline V gene (reference sequence). This CDR3 is CSASEWWGSYEQYF. The CDR3 coding sequence is TGCAGTGCTAGTGAGTGGTGGGGCTCCTACGAGCAGTACTTC.

The chain uses TRBV7-9 and TRBJ2-7; D unclear. V was cut by 0 bases and J by 6 bases, with 9 bases left in between. Germline V gene lookup returns CDR1 SEHNR and CDR2 FQNEAQ (reference sequence). The CDR3 consists of 13 residues. The CDR3 nucleotides are TGTGCCAGCAGCTTAGCGTCGGTCGGCGAGCAGTACTTC. It encodes CASSLASVGEQYF.

The V call is TRBV7-8, the J call TRBJ1-5; a possible D gene is TRBD1 (6 bases). V lost 0 bases and J 4 bases, leaving 10 bases between the germline ends. The CDR3 is 15 residues long. Germline CDR1 and CDR2: SGHVS and FQNEAQ. CDR3 sequence (DNA): TGTGCCAGCAGCTTAGCGCAGGGGCGAAATCAGCCCCAGCATTTT. Translating gives CASSLAQGRNQPQHF. Supplemented by reference TRBV7-8 and TRBJ1-5, the full variable domain reads GAGVSQSPRYKVAKRGQDVALRCDPISGHVSLFWYQQALGQGPEFLTYFQNEAQLDKSGLPSDRFFAERPEGSVSTLKIQRTQQEDSAVYLCASSLAQGRNQPQHFGDGTRLSIL.

This chain links TRBV10-3 with TRBJ2-1; D gene uncertain. This CDR3 region has 11 residues. Germline values: CDR1 ENHRY, CDR2 SYGVKD. V shed 6 bases and J shed 13 bases, with 13 bases lying between them. The CDR3 is CAIRVKGIQFF. In nucleotides, the CDR3 is TGTGCCATCAGAGTCAAAGGAATTCAGTTCTTC.

This clone was found a few times. CDR3 loop: CASSEREIREQFF. CDR3 in DNA: TGTGCCAGCAGTGAGAGGGAAATTAGAGAGCAGTTCTTC. V is TRBV2 and J is TRBJ2-1; perhaps TRBD2 as D (5 bases). There are 13 residues in the CDR3. Deletions cut 3 bases from V and 10 bases from J, with 13 bases between. Germline lookup yields CDR1 SNHLY and CDR2 FYNNEI.